The 12 T cell receptor beta chains below come from one sample, sequenced in a study of response to subunit inactivated influenza vaccine. A single record per CDR3 protein comes from TCRdb applying MiXCR to the RT-PCR reads. The top ten hold 1.5% to 2% of the sample, which has 450,000 to 550,000 distinct CDR3 sequences, less than 30% seen once. The specimen comprised CD4+ T cells sorted from PBMCs, sampled less than 6 days after vaccination. These receptor sequences come from a man aged 45-65 years who received an inactivated influenza vaccine.

The rearrangement joins TRBV7-9 to TRBJ1-1; perhaps TRBD1 as D (5 bases). The CDR3 has 14 residues. Looked up from germline, CDR1 is SEHNR and CDR2 is FQNEAQ (reference sequence). Trimming took off 6 bases at V and 1 base at J, with 12 bases between the two ends. CDR3: CASRGGASNTEAFF. Here the CDR3 DNA reads TGTGCCAGCAGGGGAGGGGCCTCGAACACTGAAGCTTTCTTT.

The chain uses TRBV7-2 and TRBJ2-1; 10 bases line up with TRBD2. CDR3 length: 15 amino acids. Germline CDR1 reads SGHTA; CDR2 reads FQGNSA. With 5 bases clipped from V and 2 bases from J, the junction kept 3 bases outside the gene matches. CDR3 bases: TGTGCCAGCAGCAGGGGACTAGCGACCTACAATGAGCAGTTCTTC. Its protein product is CASSRGLATYNEQFF. The variable domain in full, completed from reference TRBV7-2 and TRBJ2-1, reads GAGVSQSPSNKVTEKGKDVELRCDPISGHTALYWYRQSLGQGLEFLIYFQGNSAPDKSGLPSDRFSAERTGGSVSTLTIQRTQQEDSAVYLCASSRGLATYNEQFFGPGTRLTVL.

This chain links TRBV3-1 with TRBJ2-3, with a weak D call TRBD1 (6 bases). This CDR3 spans 15 amino acids. The germline CDR1 and CDR2 sequences are LGHDT and YNNKEL (reference sequence). The V end was cut by 4 bases, the J end by 5 bases, with 16 bases between. CDR3 sequence reads: CASSRRDTLIDTQYF. The CDR3 coding sequence is TGTGCCAGCAGCCGCCGGGACACACTTATAGATACGCAGTATTTT.

At least ten counts were recorded for this clonotype. V gene TRBV12-3 or TRBV12-4 combines with J gene TRBJ1-1; possibly TRBD1 for D (5 bases). V lost 6 bases to trimming and J lost 4 bases, with 21 bases between them. The CDR3 sequence is 16 residues long. The CDR3 is CASRPPVGGRTTEAFF. The CDR3 DNA sequence: TGTGCCAGCAGACCGCCCGTTGGGGGTAGAACCACTGAAGCTTTCTTT.

This clonotype was detected only a few times. This chain joins TRBV5-1 and TRBJ1-2; the D is unclear. V was clipped by 0 bases and J by 5 bases, with 14 bases between them. The CDR3 sequence is 15 residues long. Germline V CDR1 and CDR2: SGHRS, YFSETQ. The CDR3 is CASSLEREQPYGYTF. In DNA, the CDR3 is TGCGCCAGCAGCTTGGAGAGGGAGCAGCCGTATGGCTACACCTTC.

This clonotype was seen only a few times. The rearrangement links TRBV29-1 to TRBJ2-1; D might be TRBD2 (5 bases). The CDR3 sequence is 14 residues long. V lost 1 base and J 3 bases, leaving 10 bases between the germline ends. Germline values: CDR1 SQVTM, CDR2 ANQGSEA. Here the CDR3 reads CSVEGTENYNEQFF. As DNA, the CDR3 is TGCAGCGTTGAAGGGACTGAGAACTACAATGAGCAGTTCTTC.

This chain uses TRBV5-5 with TRBJ2-7; D is possibly TRBD2 (6 bases). CDR1 and CDR2 from the germline V gene are SGHKS and YYEKEE (reference sequence). Between the trimmed V and J ends, which lost 1 base and 3 bases, there was a span of 14 bases. The length of the CDR3 is 15 residues. The CDR3 protein is CASSLHGGASYEQYF. The CDR3 nucleotides are TGTGCCAGCAGCTTGCACGGCGGGGCGAGCTACGAGCAGTACTTC.

V is TRBV20-1 and J is TRBJ2-1; TRBD1 matches at 7 bases. CDR3 length equals 14 residues. The J segment lost 2 bases and the V segment lost 6 bases, leaving 7 bases of the junction unmatched. Germline V gene data show CDR1 as DFQATT and CDR2 as SNEGSKA (reference sequence). This CDR3 is CSAPDRDTYNEQFF. DNA for the CDR3: TGCAGTGCCCCCGACAGGGACACCTACAATGAGCAGTTCTTC.

The chain carries TRBV7-3 and TRBJ2-3, with 12 positions matching TRBD1. This CDR3 comprises 14 residues. The V gene's germline CDR1 is SGHTA and CDR2 FQGTGA. V lost 5 bases, J lost 9 bases, and 6 bases stayed unmatched. The CDR3, as DNA: TGTGCCAGCAGCAGTTCGGGACAGGGGGCAACGCAGTATTTT. Residues: CASSSSGQGATQYF.

The chain uses TRBV11-2 and TRBJ2-3, with 10 bases aligning to TRBD2. Germline-derived CDR1 and CDR2 are SGHAT and FQNNGV. V dropped 2 bases and J dropped 7; count of bases not matched to a gene: 6. CDR3 length: 15 amino acids. The CDR3: CASSLLLAGTNTQYF. The DNA of the CDR3 is TGTGCCAGCAGCTTACTACTAGCGGGAACGAATACGCAGTATTTT.

This clonotype has more than one count but fewer than ten. The chain combines TRBV20-1 with TRBJ1-1; D may be TRBD1 (5 bases). Germline V gene data show CDR1 as DFQATT and CDR2 as SNEGSKA (reference sequence). The CDR3 is 14 residues long. Trimming removed 5 bases at V and 1 base at J, with 14 bases between. DNA for the CDR3: TGCAGTGCTCCTAGGCCCGGGGCGAACACTGAAGCTTTCTTT. This codes for CSAPRPGANTEAFF.

The chain uses TRBV6-1 and TRBJ1-2; no clear D gene. V gave up 8 bases and J gave up 2 bases, with 12 bases separating them. The CDR3 runs 13 residues. Germline CDR1 is MNHNS and CDR2 is SASEGT. CDR3 region: CASLPAGNYGYTF. The DNA for the CDR3 is TGTGCCAGCCTACCCGCAGGAAACTATGGCTACACCTTC.